The rows below give T cell receptor beta chains drawn from one sample of a study of beta chain features in type 1 diabetes. Some clones are missing from TCRdb's copy, which holds only in-frame ones; the method was immunoSEQ multiplex PCR. Among 150,000 to 200,000 clones listed, about 13% were seen once. The sequenced sample was central memory CD4+ T cells from blood. These receptor sequences come from a young woman in good health. Each CDR3 is given with its conserved first and last residue. The order of the fields is J gene, D gene, clone size, V gene, CDR3 protein, CDR3 DNA. A D gene is named only where the DNA matches it firmly. Some rows mark clone size as missing; the rest say once, few, many or name a class of expanded clone.

TRBJ2-2 TRBD1 few TRBV7-9 CASSSRTGDGELFF TGTGCCAGCAGCTCGAGGACAGGGGACGGGGAGCTGTTTTTT
TRBJ2-4 NA few TRBV21-1 CASNRGRAKNIQYF TGTGCCAGCAATCGCGGTAGGGCCAAAAACATTCAGTACTTC
TRBJ1-1 TRBD1 NA TRBV10-3 CAISERQGSNTEAFF TGTGCCATCAGTGAGAGACAGGGCTCGAACACTGAAGCTTTCTTT
TRBJ2-3 NA NA TRBV30 CAWSAGVEDTQYF TGTGCCTGGAGTGCGGGGGTCGAAGATACGCAGTATTTT
TRBJ2-1 NA few TRBV5-6 CASSLSFRGVEQFF TGTGCCAGCAGCTTGTCCTTTAGGGGCGTTGAGCAGTTCTTC
TRBJ2-5 NA NA TRBV6-6 CASSYSFLQETQYF TGTGCCAGCAGTTACTCTTTCCTCCAAGAGACCCAGTACTTC
TRBJ2-1 NA NA TRBV5-4 CASSLGELVRSYNEQFF TGTGCCAGCAGCTTGGGGGAACTAGTTCGCTCCTACAATGAGCAGTTCTTC
TRBJ1-1 TRBD1 NA TRBV25-1 CASSTRGEDTEAFF TGTGCCAGCAGTACCAGGGGGGAAGACACTGAAGCTTTCTTT
TRBJ2-5 TRBD2 many TRBV29-1 CSVERTSGETQYF TGCAGCGTCGAGAGGACTAGCGGAGAGACCCAGTACTTC
TRBJ1-2 NA NA TRBV7-2 CASSLGVSGAYGYTF TGTGCCAGCAGCTTAGGGGTGTCAGGGGCCTATGGCTACACCTTC
TRBJ1-5 NA NA TRBV30 CAWTGGSRGQPQHF TGTGCCTGGACGGGAGGGTCGAGGGGTCAGCCCCAGCATTTT
TRBJ2-1 TRBD2 NA TRBV7-2 CASSYQAGGPRNEQFF TGTGCCAGCAGCTATCAAGCGGGAGGGCCGAGGAATGAGCAGTTCTTC
TRBJ2-7 NA NA TRBV10-3 CAIRDQDRSYEQYF TGTGCCATCAGGGACCAGGACAGATCCTACGAGCAGTACTTC
TRBJ1-2 NA NA TRBV28 CASSFRGFRNSLSYGYTF TGTGCCAGCAGTTTCAGGGGATTTAGAAACAGTCTTAGCTATGGCTACACCTTC
TRBJ2-2 TRBD2 NA TRBV18 CASSLFRSGRDSGELFF TGTGCCAGCTCACTCTTTAGGAGCGGGAGAGACTCCGGGGAGCTGTTTTTT
TRBJ1-2 TRBD1 few TRBV10-1 CASSETTGVYGYTF TGCGCCAGCAGTGAGACTACAGGGGTCTATGGCTACACCTTC
TRBJ2-4 NA NA TRBV15 CATSFQGAKNIQYF TGTGCCACCAGCTTCCAGGGGGCCAAAAACATTCAGTACTTC
TRBJ2-7 NA NA TRBV7-2 CASRTGSYEQYF TGTGCCAGCCGAACAGGATCCTACGAGCAGTACTTC
TRBJ2-7 TRBD2 NA TRBV7-2 CASSLEAGAGSYEQYF TGTGCCAGCAGCTTAGAGGCGGGAGCCGGGTCCTACGAGCAGTACTTC
TRBJ1-1 NA many TRBV13 CASSRGSAGDTEAFF TGTGCCAGCAGCCGCGGGTCGGCGGGGGATACTGAAGCTTTCTTT
TRBJ2-1 NA NA TRBV5-1 CASSLDVGRRGQFF TGCGCCAGCAGCTTGGATGTCGGCCGGAGGGGGCAGTTCTTC
TRBJ1-2 TRBD1 few TRBV9 CASSAQGYGYTF TGTGCCAGCAGCGCACAGGGGTATGGCTACACCTTC
TRBJ2-3 NA NA TRBV28 CASIPGSTDTQYF TGTGCCAGCATCCCCGGGAGCACAGATACGCAGTATTTT
TRBJ2-1 TRBD2 NA TRBV6-5 CASRGTSGNYNEQFF TGTGCCAGCAGAGGGACTAGCGGTAACTACAATGAGCAGTTCTTC
TRBJ2-1 TRBD2 few TRBV29-1 CSVEDLGTSGSYNEQFF TGCAGCGTTGAAGATCTGGGGACTAGCGGGAGCTACAATGAGCAGTTCTTC
TRBJ2-3 NA NA TRBV5-1 CASSPSGLSTDTQYF TGCGCCAGCAGCCCCAGCGGGTTATCCACAGATACGCAGTATTTT
TRBJ2-5 TRBD2 NA TRBV7-2 CASSSGTSGETQYF TGTGCCAGCAGCTCCGGGACTAGCGGCGAGACCCAGTACTTC
TRBJ2-1 TRBD2 few TRBV7-2 CASRTTSGIHNEQFF TGTGCCAGCAGGACGACTAGCGGGATCCACAATGAGCAGTTCTTC
TRBJ2-1 NA few TRBV15 CATSRVTGSSYNEQFF TGTGCCACCAGCAGAGTTACCGGGAGCTCCTACAATGAGCAGTTCTTC
TRBJ2-7 TRBD2 NA TRBV11-2 CASSLPHRLARSSYEQYF TGTGCCAGCAGCCTTCCCCACCGACTAGCTAGATCCTCCTACGAGCAGTACTTC
TRBJ2-1 NA few TRBV11-3 CASSLDGTSYNEQFF TGTGCCAGCAGCTTGGACGGGACATCCTACAATGAGCAGTTCTTC
TRBJ2-3 NA few TRBV7-9 CASSLATRGTDTQYF TGTGCCAGCAGCTTAGCCACCAGGGGCACAGATACGCAGTATTTT
TRBJ2-1 TRBD1 NA TRBV28 CASSYDLSDRGQFF TGTGCCAGCAGTTATGACCTATCGGACAGGGGGCAGTTCTTC
TRBJ2-1 NA NA TRBV9 CASSVGGTDEQFF TGTGCCAGCAGCGTAGGGGGGACTGATGAGCAGTTCTTC
TRBJ2-4 NA few TRBV6-6 CASSSGLAKNIQYF TGTGCCAGCAGTAGCGGGTTAGCCAAAAACATTCAGTACTTC
TRBJ2-2 TRBD2 NA TRBV10-3 CAISPGLANTGELFF TGTGCCATCAGTCCGGGACTAGCGAACACCGGGGAGCTGTTTTTT
TRBJ1-2 NA NA TRBV7-9 CASSLDTFRGIGYTF TGTGCCAGCAGCTTAGACACATTCAGGGGTATTGGCTACACCTTC
TRBJ2-1 NA few TRBV28 CASIGRRIRPYNEQFF TGTGCCAGCATAGGTAGGAGAATCCGGCCCTACAATGAGCAGTTCTTC